This TCR beta chain was identified during a study of blood T cell repertoires in COVID-19. Source study methods: Estimated nucleated cell counts came from reference gene primer amplification. Here immunoSEQ multiplex PCR was the method, and the copy in TCRdb shows in-frame clones only, minus some. The V and J calls and the clone size are those of that table, but D and trimming were determined from the DNA. The sample yields 350,000 to 450,000 clones, around 84% seen once. Losses at the gene ends were 4 bases for V and 8 bases for J; bases not matched to a gene: 4. The CDR3 length is 13 residues. Germline V gene lookup returns CDR1 LGHDT and CDR2 YNNKEL (reference sequence).

The material sequenced was peripheral blood. V gene TRBV3-1 (or the pseudogene TRBV3-2) combines with J gene TRBJ2-1, with 8 bases fitting TRBD2. The TCR comes from a woman aged 18-29 years with acute or convalescent COVID-19. For the CDR3, the DNA is TGTGCCAGCAGCCCCGGGACTAGTGATGAGCAGTTCTTC. This sequence encodes CASSPGTSDEQFF.